The subject of this entry is one TCR beta chain. Under the authors' procedure: Nucleated cell counts were estimated from reference gene primer amplification. Assay used: immunoSEQ multiplex PCR; TCRdb lists only in-frame clones, some missing. V and J calls and clone size come straight from that table; D and trimming were deduced from the DNA. Here the sample spans over 120,000 clones, approximately 91% being singletons. The data were obtained in a study of blood T cell repertoires in COVID-19. Study-level background: Samples taken during acute and convalescent COVID-19 were collected in the United States, Italy and Spain. T cells, B-cell-depleted T cells, or PBMCs supplied cDNA or gDNA.

With 8 bases clipped from V and 7 bases from J, the junction kept 8 bases outside the gene matches. Per the germline V gene, CDR1 is SNHLY and CDR2 is FYNNEI. There are 13 residues in the CDR3. This sequence originates from a man between 65 and 80 years old with acute or convalescent COVID-19. This rearrangement joins TRBV2 to TRBJ1-1; 9 bases are shared with TRBD1. The specimen sequenced was peripheral blood. This CDR3 reads CASQDRGGLEAFF. Written as DNA, the CDR3 is TGTGCCAGCCAAGACAGGGGGGGCCTTGAAGCTTTCTTT.